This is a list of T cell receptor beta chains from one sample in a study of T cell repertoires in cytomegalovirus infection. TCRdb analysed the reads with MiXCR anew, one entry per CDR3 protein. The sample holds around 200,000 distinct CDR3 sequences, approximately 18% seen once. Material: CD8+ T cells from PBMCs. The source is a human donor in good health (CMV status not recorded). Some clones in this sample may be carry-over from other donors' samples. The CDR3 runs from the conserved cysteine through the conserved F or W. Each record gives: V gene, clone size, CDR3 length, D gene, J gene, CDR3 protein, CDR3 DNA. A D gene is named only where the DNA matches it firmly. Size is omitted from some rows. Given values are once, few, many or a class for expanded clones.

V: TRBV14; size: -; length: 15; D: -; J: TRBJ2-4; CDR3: CASRSGAGAKNIQYF; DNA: TGTGCCAGCAGGTCTGGGGCTGGGGCCAAAAACATTCAGTACTTC
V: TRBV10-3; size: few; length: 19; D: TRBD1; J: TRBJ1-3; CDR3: CASSVLWTGETIPGNTIYF; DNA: TGTGCCTCATCGGTTTTGTGGACAGGCGAGACTATTCCTGGAAACACCATATATTTT
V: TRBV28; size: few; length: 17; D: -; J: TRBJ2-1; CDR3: CASSLFGEVDSDNEQFF; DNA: TGTGCCAGCAGTTTATTTGGGGAAGTCGACAGCGACAATGAGCAGTTCTTC
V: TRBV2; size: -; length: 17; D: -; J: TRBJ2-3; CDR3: CASSYNQGSFSPDTQYF; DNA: TGTGCCAGCAGTTACAATCAGGGGTCCTTTAGCCCAGATACGCAGTATTTT
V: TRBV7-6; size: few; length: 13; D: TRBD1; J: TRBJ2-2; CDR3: CASSLQGAGELFF; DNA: TGTGCCAGCAGCTTACAGGGGGCCGGGGAGCTGTTTTTT
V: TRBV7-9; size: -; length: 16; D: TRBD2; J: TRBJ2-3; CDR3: CASSFVAGGAGDTQYF; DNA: TGTGCCAGCAGCTTCGTTGCGGGGGGGGCAGGAGATACGCAGTATTTT
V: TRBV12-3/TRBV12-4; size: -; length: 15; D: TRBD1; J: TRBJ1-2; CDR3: CASSFPGGSNYGYTF; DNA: TGTGCCAGCAGTTTTCCAGGGGGTAGTAACTATGGCTACACCTTC
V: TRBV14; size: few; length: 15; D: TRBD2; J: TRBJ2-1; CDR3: CASSQASGGLNEQFF; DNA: TGTGCCAGCAGCCAAGCGAGCGGGGGACTCAATGAGCAGTTCTTC
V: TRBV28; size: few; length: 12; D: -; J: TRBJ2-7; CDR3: CASSLWTREQYF; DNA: TGTGCCAGCAGTTTATGGACACGCGAGCAGTACTTC
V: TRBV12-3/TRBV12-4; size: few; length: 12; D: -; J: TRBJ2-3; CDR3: CASSLFPHTQYF; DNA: TGTGCCAGCAGTTTATTCCCCCATACGCAGTATTTT
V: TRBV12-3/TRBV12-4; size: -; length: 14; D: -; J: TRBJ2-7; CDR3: CASSFQGEGNEQYF; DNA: TGTGCCAGCAGTTTCCAGGGGGAGGGTAACGAGCAGTACTTC
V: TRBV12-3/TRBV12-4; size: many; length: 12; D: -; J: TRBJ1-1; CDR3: CASSLVNTEAFF; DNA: TGTGCCAGCAGCTTAGTGAACACTGAAGCTTTCTTT
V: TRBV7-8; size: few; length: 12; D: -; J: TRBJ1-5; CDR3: CASSGGTQPQHF; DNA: TGTGCCAGCTCCGGAGGGACCCAGCCCCAGCATTTT
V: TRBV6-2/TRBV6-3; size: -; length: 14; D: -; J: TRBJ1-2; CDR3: CASSLPGRSYGYTF; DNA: TGTGCCAGCAGTCTACCGGGACGGAGCTATGGCTACACCTTC
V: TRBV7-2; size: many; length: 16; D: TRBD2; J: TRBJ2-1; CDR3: CASSLNSGGAVDEQFF; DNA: TGTGCCAGCAGCTTGAATAGCGGGGGGGCCGTGGATGAGCAGTTCTTC
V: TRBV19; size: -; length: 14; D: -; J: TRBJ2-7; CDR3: CASSTRQLTYEQYF; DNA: TGTGCCAGTAGTACTCGGCAGTTAACCTACGAGCAGTACTTC
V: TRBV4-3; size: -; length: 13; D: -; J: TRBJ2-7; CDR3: CASSKTRGYEQYF; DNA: TGCGCCAGCAGCAAGACAAGGGGATACGAGCAGTACTTC
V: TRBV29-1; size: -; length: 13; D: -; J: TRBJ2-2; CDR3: CSVSRLNTGELFF; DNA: TGCAGCGTAAGCCGATTAAACACCGGGGAGCTGTTTTTT
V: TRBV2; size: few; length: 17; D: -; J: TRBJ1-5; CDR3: CASSEAGAPYSNQPQHF; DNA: TGTGCCAGCAGTGAAGCGGGGGCTCCCTATAGCAATCAGCCCCAGCATTTT
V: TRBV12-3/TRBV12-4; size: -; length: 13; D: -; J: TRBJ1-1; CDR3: CASRPGENTEAFF; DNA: TGTGCCAGCAGGCCTGGGGAGAACACTGAAGCTTTCTTT
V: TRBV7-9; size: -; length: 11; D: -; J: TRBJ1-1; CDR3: CASSLGQEAFF; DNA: TGTGCCAGCAGCTTAGGACAGGAAGCTTTCTTT
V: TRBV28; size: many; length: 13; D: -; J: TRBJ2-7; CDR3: CASNFRFVDEQYF; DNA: TGTGCCAGCAATTTCAGATTTGTGGACGAGCAGTACTTC
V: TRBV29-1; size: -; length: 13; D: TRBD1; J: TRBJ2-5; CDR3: CSVWIGGAETQYF; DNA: TGCAGCGTTTGGATAGGGGGCGCAGAGACCCAGTACTTC
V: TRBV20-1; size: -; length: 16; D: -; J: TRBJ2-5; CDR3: CSARDRAGGLQETQYF; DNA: TGCAGTGCTAGAGATAGGGCAGGGGGACTACAAGAGACCCAGTACTTC
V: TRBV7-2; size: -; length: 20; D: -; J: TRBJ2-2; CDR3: CASSLFPSAIDRLSTGELFF; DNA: TGTGCCAGCAGCTTATTCCCTTCCGCCATAGACAGATTAAGCACCGGGGAGCTGTTTTTT
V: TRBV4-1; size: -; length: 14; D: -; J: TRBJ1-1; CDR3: CASSQYQGLAEAFF; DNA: TGCGCCAGCAGCCAGTATCAGGGGTTGGCTGAAGCTTTCTTT
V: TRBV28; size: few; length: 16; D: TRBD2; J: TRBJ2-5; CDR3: CASSLGTSGNQETQYF; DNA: TGTGCCAGCAGTTTAGGGACTAGCGGGAACCAAGAGACCCAGTACTTC
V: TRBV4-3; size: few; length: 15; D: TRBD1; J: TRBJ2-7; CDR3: CASSRNHRGPDEQYF; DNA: TGCGCCAGCAGCCGCAACCACAGGGGGCCCGACGAGCAGTACTTC
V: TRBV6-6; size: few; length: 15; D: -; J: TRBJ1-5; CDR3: CASSRGAGGNQPQHF; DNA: TGTGCCAGCAGTAGGGGGGCCGGTGGCAATCAGCCCCAGCATTTT
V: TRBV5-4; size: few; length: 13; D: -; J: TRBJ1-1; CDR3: CASSLPPNTEAFF; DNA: TGTGCCAGCAGCTTGCCCCCGAACACTGAAGCTTTCTTT
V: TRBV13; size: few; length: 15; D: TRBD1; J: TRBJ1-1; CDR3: CASSSGQMMNTEAFF; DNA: TGTGCCAGCAGCTCGGGACAGATGATGAACACTGAAGCTTTCTTT
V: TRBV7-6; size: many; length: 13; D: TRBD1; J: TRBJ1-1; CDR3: CASSSNNRGKAFF; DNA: TGTGCCAGCAGTTCCAACAACAGGGGGAAAGCTTTCTTT
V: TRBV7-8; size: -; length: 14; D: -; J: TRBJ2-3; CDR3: CASSPFGITDTQYF; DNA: TGTGCCAGCAGCCCCTTTGGGATCACAGATACGCAGTATTTT
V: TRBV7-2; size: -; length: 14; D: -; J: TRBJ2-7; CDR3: CASSPAGSPYEQYF; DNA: TGTGCCAGCAGCCCCGCAGGGTCGCCCTACGAGCAGTACTTC
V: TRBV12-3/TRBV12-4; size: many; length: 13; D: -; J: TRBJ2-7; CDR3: CASRPTGAYEQYF; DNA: TGTGCCAGCAGACCGACAGGTGCCTACGAGCAGTACTTC
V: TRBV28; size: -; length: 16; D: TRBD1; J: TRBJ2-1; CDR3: CASSLRDSENYNEQFF; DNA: TGTGCCAGCAGTCTAAGGGACAGTGAAAACTACAATGAGCAGTTCTTC
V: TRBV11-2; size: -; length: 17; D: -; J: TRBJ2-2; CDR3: CASSSGYSGTNTGELFF; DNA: TGTGCCAGCAGCTCCGGTTACAGCGGAACGAACACCGGGGAGCTGTTTTTT
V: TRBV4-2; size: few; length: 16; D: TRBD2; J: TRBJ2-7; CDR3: CASRETSGGLTYEQYF; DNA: TGTGCCAGCAGGGAGACTAGCGGGGGCCTTACCTACGAGCAGTACTTC
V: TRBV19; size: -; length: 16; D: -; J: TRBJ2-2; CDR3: CASSSGSGANTGELFF; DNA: TGTGCCAGTAGTTCGGGGTCAGGGGCGAACACCGGGGAGCTGTTTTTT